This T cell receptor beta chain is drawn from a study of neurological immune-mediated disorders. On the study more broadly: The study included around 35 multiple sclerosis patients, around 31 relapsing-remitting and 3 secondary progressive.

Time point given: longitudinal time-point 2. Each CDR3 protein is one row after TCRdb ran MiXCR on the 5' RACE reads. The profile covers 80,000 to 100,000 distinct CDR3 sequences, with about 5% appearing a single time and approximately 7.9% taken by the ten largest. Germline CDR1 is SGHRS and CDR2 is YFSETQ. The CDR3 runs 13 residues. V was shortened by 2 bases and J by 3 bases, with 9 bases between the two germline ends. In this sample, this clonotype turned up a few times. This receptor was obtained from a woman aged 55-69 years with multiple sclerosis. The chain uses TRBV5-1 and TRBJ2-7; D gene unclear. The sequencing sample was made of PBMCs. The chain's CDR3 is CASSLSDFYEQYF. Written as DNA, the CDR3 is TGCGCCAGCAGCTTATCGGATTTCTACGAGCAGTACTTC.